This TCR beta chain comes out of a study of T cell responses to AZD1222 COVID-19 vaccine. Trimming removed 3 bases at V and 0 bases at J, with 10 bases between. Germline CDR1 SGDLS, CDR2 YYNGEE. This CDR3 is built from 15 residues. Sequencing was performed with immunoSEQ multiplex PCR; in TCRdb, only in-frame clones are kept and a portion is missing. This sample has approximately 160,000 clones, with 85% to 95% found just once. This chain connects TRBV9 to TRBJ1-3; D is undetermined. The source was peripheral blood, collected 28 days after the second AZD1222 dose. The TCR was taken from an adult who received the AZD1222 COVID-19 vaccine. The CDR3 sequence is CASSDPSNSGNTIYF. The CDR3 DNA reads as TGTGCCAGCAGCGACCCTTCTAACTCTGGAAACACCATATATTTT. Variable domain in full (rest from reference TRBV9 and TRBJ1-3): DSGVTQTPKHLITATGQRVTLRCSPRSGDLSVYWYQQSLDQGLQFLIQYYNGEERAKGNILERFSAQQFPDLHSELNLSSLELGDSALYFCASSDPSNSGNTIYFGEGSWLTVV.